Below, one T cell receptor (beta chain) is given with its context. Its antigen target is currently unknown. No much larger clone is present one base from it, and per-base qualities are unavailable. These data come from a study of cytomegalovirus exposure and HLA in healthy donors (TCRdb year 2017). In terms of the full investigation: In an earlier analysis of fewer than 750 of the donors, around 290 Gb of sequence data and 90 million to 130 million unique TCR beta sequences from roughly 190 million T cells were reported. A later genetic analysis used genome-wide SNP genotypes for about 65% of the 666 donors, treating that subset as a discovery cohort. Using immunosequencing, the study profiled T cell repertoires from 550 to 750 subjects and related those repertoires to cytomegalovirus serostatus. A separate validation cohort of over a hundred different subjects was used in addition to the 666-subject first cohort. HLA typing included class I and class II loci at four-digit resolution. Donor age, sex, ethnicity and CMV serostatus were collected together with the repertoire data. Several DR-DQ haplotypes were treated as single units for association and clustering because of strong linkage in the cohort. Every discovery cohort repertoire had been produced on one sequencing platform. Across 398 genotyped donors of the cohort, an average of about 200,000 unique TCR beta nucleotide sequences per donor were sequenced, and around 20% of those sequences were non-productive. The later analysis used no new phenotypic data to find candidate immune exposures, relying instead on TCR beta sequences and their occurrence across donors. High-throughput TCR immunosequencing, statistical association of individual TCRs with disease status, and machine learning were combined to predict cytomegalovirus infection status. In a later analysis, previously published TCR beta repertoires from several hundred donors were re-analyzed and high-resolution HLA genotyping was added so that TCR occurrence patterns could be studied. The aim of the study was to test whether cataloging public T cell receptors could identify signatures of past pathogen exposure. An earlier analysis of some 500 of the donors applied high-throughput TCR beta sequencing to assess whether each TCR beta V gene segment acted as functional or pseudogenic. Of the 398 genotyped donors, roughly 76% were placed in the genetic ancestry cluster associated with self-reported Caucasian donors. Typing coverage differed by locus: A, B, C, DRB1 and DQB1 were typed in roughly 620-630 donors, DQA1 in approximately 520, DPA1 in approximately 610, and DPB1 in roughly 450. An early release covering about 600 HLA-typed donors comprised approximately 300 gigabases of sequencing data and roughly 85 million unique TCR sequences. Broad study findings and their caveats: The 87-base-pair reads could not distinguish some IMGT-functional V segments, including TRBV6-2 and TRBV6-3, so those segments were excluded. In a later analysis, HLA-associated TCR beta chains were found to be more clonally expanded and to have lower generation probabilities than equally common non-associated chains. When HLA alleles, especially DR and DQ, strongly co-occurred, TCR associations were difficult to assign to individual alleles. In a later analysis, most CMV-associated TCR beta chains were found to appear HLA-restricted, with HLA associations seemingly driven largely by CMV exposure. The cohort was sequenced for TCR beta chains only, and without alpha or paired-chain data the features that could be detected were limited. The authors suggested that the approach could potentially be extended to other disease states and immunological phenotypes. Presence/absence analyses assumed roughly uniform sequencing depth across donors, an assumption that may not hold. Because HLA typing was unavailable for some donors at each locus, only the typed subset was used in association tests. While some public TCRs were present in many individuals, most TCR sequences turned up only very rarely across donors. The study listed 164 TCR beta chains as associated with cytomegalovirus. The earlier analysis of fewer than 750 of the donors excluded 15 to 20 rarely observed V segments, including chromosome 9 orphons, because counts were too low. In a later analysis, several top co-occurrence clusters were reported to appear linked to parvovirus B19, influenza, CMV and Epstein-Barr virus. A further reported finding was that TCR beta sequences accurately predicted the HLA-A and HLA-B alleles for most subjects in the first cohort. According to a later genetic analysis, donors in an Asian-associated ancestry cluster had fewer N-insertions in productive TCRs than the roughly 700-donor mean. A later genetic analysis associated a missense DCLRE1C variant with V-gene and J-gene trimming of TCR beta chains, and an independent cohort replicated the association. An earlier analysis of approximately 600 of the donors showed that most TCR beta V segments appeared in productive rearrangements either about 87% or about 30% of the time, which broadly matched IMGT annotations. At a false discovery rate of 0.05, a later analysis linked 16,000 or so TCR beta sequences to specific HLA alleles. Linkage disequilibrium might explain the correlated functional status among segregating V segments, but an unknown experimental factor could not be ruled out. A later analysis found that TCR association rates varied across HLA loci, with DRB1 alleles showing the most associated TCRs and HLA-C alleles the fewest. A cluster of highly shared sequence variants was judged likely to represent a technical artifact of the sequencing pipeline. Cytomegalovirus status was reported to be diagnosed by the classifier with high specificity and sensitivity in both the original and validation cohorts. Immune exposure information for the cohort was limited to CMV serostatus. A few of the identified cytomegalovirus-associated TCR beta chains were confirmed in vitro to be specific for cytomegalovirus antigens.

Its CDR3 holds 15 amino acids, cysteine through phenylalanine. The read is trimmed to its CDR3 DNA, 45 bases read in frame from base 1. Trimming removed 3 bases from V and 1 base from J, leaving 10 bases between the germline ends. Reading the germline V gene gives CDR1 SGDLS and CDR2 YYNGEE. The cohort comprised hundreds of healthy bone marrow donors. At the time of sampling, every cohort member was nominally healthy, though immune exposures that went unrecorded were likely present. The donor was CMV seronegative and was included in the group of a few hundred seronegative cohort members. Every donor gave a peripheral blood sample, and the peripheral blood mononuclear cells from that sample were used for TCR beta sequencing. Genomic DNA was extracted from the blood cell samples with the Qiagen DNeasy Blood Extraction Kit. Library creation used the immunoSEQ multiplex PCR assay. For the multiplex PCR, a mixture combining 60 forward primers for TCR Vbeta segments and 13 reverse primers for TCR Jbeta segments was used. Amplification of the CDR3 region of rearranged TCR beta genes was performed with a multiplex PCR assay on genomic DNA. Amplified TCR beta libraries were sequenced as 87-base-pair reads on the Illumina HiSeq System. For the original study's pipeline: A later analysis tallied 80 million to 95 million unique TCR beta chains across the 650 to 750 repertoires, and about 10 million of those chains were shared by two or more donors. Raw reads were error-corrected and collapsed into unique sequences with a nearest-neighbor algorithm that merged closely related sequences to remove PCR and sequencing errors. To assign V, D and J gene segments, CDR3 sequences were aligned to IMGT reference sequences. For a sequence to be retained, at least a six-nucleotide match to both a V gene segment and a J gene segment was required. Rearrangements were classified as productive when the CDR3 lacked stop codons and remained in frame with V and J, and all other rearrangements were classified as non-productive. Following IMGT convention, CDR3 was defined as the stretch from the second conserved V-encoded cysteine up to the conserved J-encoded phenylalanine. Sequences without an unambiguous match to a single V gene segment were excluded from the earlier analysis of 450 to 650 of the donors. In an earlier analysis of 587 of the donors, V segments were called functional above 56.7% productive rearrangements and were called segregating when the between-donor standard deviation exceeded 5%. A statistical classification framework was built for diagnosing cytomegalovirus status from the catalog of TCR beta chain sequences. In a later analysis, V and J genes were assigned by comparing TCR nucleotide sequences against IMGT/GENE-DB human TR gene sequences. Using the TCRdist pipeline, a later analysis assigned CDR3 sequences along with most-parsimonious VDJ recombination scenarios. A later analysis defined each TCR beta chain by its CDR3 amino acid sequence plus V-gene family, and excluded reads lacking a unique V-gene family. A later analysis removed several hundred highly shared, low-generation-probability nucleotide sequences to deal with suspected cross-contamination and a sequencing artifact. A later analysis calculated a clonal expansion index for each public chain from normalized within-repertoire ranks of inferred template counts. Generation probabilities in a later analysis came from a VDJ recombination model fitted to out-of-frame rearrangements, and those results were checked against IGoR. A later analysis scored TCR-TCR, TCR-HLA and TCR-CMV co-occurrence with hypergeometric tests, applying a repertoire-size bias correction to TCR pairs. False discovery rates were estimated in a later analysis by permuting HLA or CMV assignments 20 times. In a later analysis, co-occurring TCRs were grouped with DBSCAN, and TCRdist sequence similarity was added when clustering was performed within HLA-allele-positive subsets. Repertoires with fewer than 30,000 or more than 120,000 public chains, plus five repertoires with anomalous nucleotide sharing, were excluded from co-occurrence clustering. TCRdb took this table from immuneACCESS and kept in-frame rearrangements with V and J called. Such tables lack part of the clones; where checked against another copy, unresolved V genes explain under half of the gap, and the rest is unexplained. That table is the source of V, J and clone size, and D and trimming were worked out from the DNA. The sample includes approximately 90,000 clones, with more than 70% observed a single time. Roughly 2% of the sample is taken by the ten largest.

The rearrangement joined TRBV9 to TRBJ2-2; confidence is insufficient to name the D gene. The sequence came from a man aged 35-49 years in good health and CMV-seronegative. Sequences were obtained from PBMCs. The DNA sequence is TGTGCCAGCAGCGGTAGTCCGGTGAACACCGGGGAGCTGTTTTTT. Translated, it gives CASSGSPVNTGELFF.